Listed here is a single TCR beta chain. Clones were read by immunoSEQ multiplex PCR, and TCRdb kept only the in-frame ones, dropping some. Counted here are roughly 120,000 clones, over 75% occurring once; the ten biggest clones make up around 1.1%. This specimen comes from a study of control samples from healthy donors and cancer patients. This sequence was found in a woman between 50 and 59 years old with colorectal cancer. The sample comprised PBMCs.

The CDR3, as DNA: TGTGCCAGCAGCTCGGGACTAGCGGGAATCATTTACGAGCAGTACTTC. Translated, it gives CASSSGLAGIIYEQYF. The V gene is TRBV7-8, the J gene TRBJ2-7; TRBD2 aligns across 13 bases. After removal of 4 bases from V and 4 bases from J, the junction contained 7 bases not matched to a gene. This CDR3 comprises 16 residues. CDR1 is SGHVS and CDR2 is FQNEAQ in the germline V gene. Together with reference TRBV7-8 and TRBJ2-7, the CDR3 gives the full variable domain: GAGVSQSPRYKVAKRGQDVALRCDPISGHVSLFWYQQALGQGPEFLTYFQNEAQLDKSGLPSDRFFAERPEGSVSTLKIQRTQQEDSAVYLCASSSGLAGIIYEQYFGPGTRLTVT.